One and the same sample provided the 18 T cell receptor beta chains below, sequenced in a study of monozygotic twins with inflammatory bowel disease (dated by TCRdb to about 2019). The library was generated by 5' RACE. Instrument used: Illumina HiSeq 2500. The reads, reprocessed by TCRdb, yield one row per CDR3 protein sequence and no DNA. The sample's table covers roughly 150,000 distinct CDR3 sequences. Roughly 1.2% of the sample comes from the top ten. Specimen: blood. The receptors shown here come from a human donor with ulcerative colitis or Crohn's disease, or a healthy co-twin of an affected twin (not recorded which).

V usage is TRBV5-1 and J usage is TRBJ1-6; TCRdb returns TRBD1, unconfirmable since there is no DNA. The CDR3 loop spans 18 amino acids. From germline, CDR1 is SGHRS and CDR2 YFSETQ. Here the CDR3 reads CASSSPGTGGSYNSPLHF. The full variable domain, completed using reference TRBV5-1 and TRBJ1-6, is KAGVTQTPRYLIKTRGQQVTLSCSPISGHRSVSWYQQTPGQGLQFLFEYFSETQRNKGNFPGRFSGRQFSNSRSEMNVSTLELGDSALYLCASSSPGTGGSYNSPLHFGNGTRLTVT.

The chain employs TRBV5-6 and TRBJ1-5. This CDR3 spans 13 amino acids. Germline lookup yields CDR1 SGHDT and CDR2 YYEEEE. The CDR3 reads CASSREAGQPQHF.

This sequence joins TRBV5-1 and TRBJ2-2; TCRdb returns TRBD1, unconfirmable since there is no DNA. The CDR3 sequence is 13 residues long. The germline CDR1 and CDR2 sequences are SGHRS and YFSETQ. CDR3 region: CASSLRGSGELFF.

The chain has TRBV19 and TRBJ2-1; the TRBD2 assignment by TCRdb is unverifiable without DNA. The germline V gene has CDR1 LNHDA and CDR2 SQIVND (reference sequence). This CDR3 is 15 amino acids long. The CDR3 sequence is CASSIKTSGRNEQFF.

The genes are TRBV7-9 and TRBJ1-1. Per germline, CDR1 SEHNR and CDR2 FQNEAQ (reference sequence). The CDR3 has 13 amino acids. CDR3 sequence: CASSPQWKTEAFF.

The V gene is TRBV4-2, the J gene TRBJ1-1; TCRdb's D call, TRBD1, is unchecked because there is no DNA. The germline V gene encodes CDR1 LGHNA and CDR2 YNFKEQ. The CDR3 extends over 14 amino acids. The CDR3: CASSPGQGTAEAFF.

The genes are TRBV27 and TRBJ2-7; without DNA, the TCRdb call of TRBD2 cannot be checked. CDR3 length: 15 amino acids. CDR1 and CDR2 (germline): MNHEY, SMNVEV (reference sequence). CDR3 amino acids: CASSLSGGRVYEQYF.

The rearrangement uses TRBV5-1 and TRBJ1-2; TCRdb's assignment of TRBD1 cannot be checked, as there is no DNA. Germline V lookup: CDR1 SGHRS, CDR2 YFSETQ. CDR3 length equals 13 residues. The CDR3 reads CASSPEPGGGYTF.

The rearrangement joins TRBV11-1 to TRBJ2-7; TCRdb outputs TRBD1, but without DNA this stays unchecked. Germline V gene sequence: CDR1 SGHAT, CDR2 FQDESV (reference sequence). The CDR3 has 14 residues. CDR3 protein: CASSLVGNKYEQYF.

The rearrangement uses TRBV14 and TRBJ1-2. Looked up from germline, CDR1 is SGHDN and CDR2 is FVKESK. The CDR3 is made up of 16 amino acids. This CDR3 is CASSQEGAGKNYGYTF. Looking up the rest from reference TRBV14 and TRBJ1-2 gives the full variable domain: EAGVTQFPSHSVIEKGQTVTLRCDPISGHDNLYWYRRVMGKEIKFLLHFVKESKQDESGMPNNRFLAERTGGTYSTLKVQPAELEDSGVYFCASSQEGAGKNYGYTFGSGTRLTVV.

The gene calls are TRBV12-3 or TRBV12-4 and TRBJ2-7; TCRdb's D call, TRBD1, is unchecked because there is no DNA. The CDR3 sequence is 16 residues long. CDR3: CASSARQGIPDGEQYF.

This chain links TRBV4-3 with TRBJ1-4; the D call from TCRdb, TRBD1, cannot be confirmed without DNA. The CDR3 has 16 amino acids. The germline CDR1 and CDR2 sequences are LGHNA and YSLEER. The CDR3 sequence: CASSQEGQGGYEKLFF.

J is TRBJ2-4 and V is TRBV12-3 or TRBV12-4; TCRdb returns TRBD1, unconfirmable since there is no DNA. There are 16 residues in the CDR3. CDR3 protein: CASSLRQGLAKNIQYF.

The CDR3 sequence: CASSSRLALGDTQYF. The genes are TRBV7-8 and TRBJ2-3; TCRdb returns TRBD2, unconfirmable since there is no DNA. The CDR3 covers 15 residues. CDR1 and CDR2 (germline): SGHVS, FQNEAQ.

The chain is built from TRBV6-2 or TRBV6-3 and TRBJ1-1; TCRdb proposes TRBD1, but this gene call is untestable without DNA. This CDR3 comprises 16 residues. Germline CDR1 reads MNHEY; CDR2 reads SVGEGT. The CDR3 reads CASSYPRSGGNTEAFF.

The chain combines TRBV10-3 with TRBJ2-1; TCRdb's assignment of TRBD1 cannot be checked, as there is no DNA. This CDR3 is built from 14 residues. Germline CDR1 and CDR2: ENHRY and SYGVKD. The CDR3: CAISETGTPIEPFF.

The chain is built from TRBV29-1 and TRBJ1-2. There are 14 residues in the CDR3. Per the germline V gene, CDR1 is SQVTM and CDR2 is ANQGSEA. CDR3 sequence: CSVEDGDPAGGYTF.

The gene calls are TRBV4-2 and TRBJ1-5; TCRdb returns TRBD1, unconfirmable since there is no DNA. The CDR3 is 15 amino acids. CDR1 LGHNA and CDR2 YNFKEQ come from the germline V gene. The CDR3 loop reads CASSQDPRGGQPQHF.